This T cell receptor beta chain originates from a study of blood T cell repertoires in COVID-19 (dated by TCRdb to between 2020 and 2021). Study-wide context: Collaborator samples came from the United States, Italy and Spain and covered acute and convalescent phases of COVID-19. The prospective study material was composed of cDNA or gDNA derived from T cells, B-cell-depleted T cells, or PBMCs. The dataset comprised deeply sampled blood TCRbeta repertoires from subjects exposed to, actively infected with, or recovered from COVID-19. The samples were drawn from the first 160 participants of the ongoing ImmuneRACE study and from about 1,200 subjects provided by 6 global collaborators. The repertoires were made available in a free public database intended to serve as a resource for research on the immune response to SARS-CoV-2. Nearly every sample came with metadata listing a de-identified subject ID, COVID-19 status, age in years and sex. HLA class I and class II types, where available, came from metadata supplied by the sample provider rather than from assay-based typing. Summary of the overall study and its limitations: Clinical and demographic metadata were provided uncurated, with the amount varying by source and participant.

In the prospective study, participants were roughly 18 to 100 years old, resided in about two dozen geographic areas of the United States, and were enrolled through a virtual design. To assign participants to cohorts, the prospective study relied on clinical history that participants themselves reported in a screening survey and a study questionnaire. Exposed participants had been in contact, within 2 weeks of entering the study, with a person who had a PCR-confirmed or clinician-diagnosed case of COVID-19. In the prospective study, whole blood, serum and a nasopharyngeal or oropharyngeal swab were collected from each participant by mobile phlebotomists. Prospective study participants could optionally give additional blood draws and questionnaires over an approximately 2-month period. Blood samples from the prospective study were shipped frozen or at room temperature prior to DNA extraction. The CDR3 goes from the cysteine to the phenylalanine over 13 residues. The CDR3 DNA has 39 bases and is translated from base 1. The junction shows trimming of 1 base on V and 5 bases on J, and the gene matches do not reach 1 base of it. Reading the germline V gene (reference sequence) gives CDR1 LGHDT and CDR2 YNNKEL.

On this clone: It has no known antigen specificity. No much larger clone exists at a distance of one base, and base qualities are not known.

The immunoSEQ Assay, a bias-controlled multiplex PCR, was used to amplify TCRbeta CDR3 regions from genomic DNA. Turning to the authors' computational methods: The number of nucleated cells in each sample was estimated by amplification of reference gene primers within the assay. Sequence reads were collapsed and filtered to measure the absolute abundance of every unique TCRbeta CDR3 rearrangement. For each sample, productive Simpson clonality was calculated as the square root of Simpson's diversity index over productive rearrangements. The immuneACCESS repertoire file appears here via TCRdb, limited to in-frame rearrangements. These files lack a portion of the clones; in checked studies, under half of the deficit traces to unresolved V genes, and the cause of the others is not known. V and J calls plus clone size are reproduced from that table; the DNA served to infer D and trimming. The sample table lists nearly 250,000 clones, approximately 90% of them with a count of one. 0.85% to 0.95% of the sample is taken by the ten largest.

Sample: PBMCs or T cells enriched from blood (not recorded which). The chain links TRBV3-1 (or the pseudogene TRBV3-2) with TRBJ2-5; TRBD1 lines up with 7 middle nucleotides. This receptor was taken from a man in his fifties who had been exposed to COVID-19. The CDR3 reads as follows: CASSQGTGETQYF. The sequenced DNA is TGTGCCAGCAGCCAAGGGACAGGTGAGACCCAGTACTTC.